The text below deals with one T cell receptor beta chain. Its matching antigen is unknown. This record belongs to a study of cytomegalovirus exposure and HLA in healthy donors. At the level of the study: Among around 180 million T cells, an earlier analysis found 117 million unique TCR beta sequences. Notes on the study in general: CMV serostatus was the only immune exposure information that was available.

The germline V gene encodes CDR1 SGHTA and CDR2 FQGTGA. Between the trimmed V and J ends, which lost 5 bases and 12 bases, there was a span of 11 bases. The CDR3 is made up of 12 amino acids. Researchers ran the PCR with 60 Vbeta and 13 Jbeta primers. The table came from immunoSEQ multiplex PCR; TCRdb's copy has only in-frame clones and leaves some out. The sample has some 130,000 clones, roughly 80% seen once. V usage is TRBV7-3 and J usage is TRBJ1-6; maybe TRBD1 (5 bases). The receptor was derived from a man aged 40-55 years in good health and CMV-seronegative. The sequenced sample consisted of PBMCs. The CDR3 region is CASSNPQGPLHF. DNA of the CDR3: TGTGCCAGCAGCAACCCCCAGGGACCCCTCCACTTT.